The 2 T cell receptor beta chains listed next were all sequenced from one sample in a study of blood T cell repertoires in COVID-19 (dated by TCRdb to the early 2020s). The library was generated by the immunoSEQ multiplex PCR assay. This is the immuneACCESS table as TCRdb keeps it, with only in-frame sequences that have V and J called. A part of the clones is gone; compared with another copy, unresolved V genes explain less than half, and the rest is unexplained. The sample contains 110,000 to 150,000 clones, under 85% of them found a single time. About 8.7% of the sample lies in the top ten. Sequenced: peripheral blood. These TCRs come from a man aged 50 or older with active or convalescent COVID-19.

This clone turned up a few times. The CDR3 loop is CASSLWDRGSTF. In nucleotides, the CDR3 is TGTGCCAGCAGTTTATGGGACAGGGGATCCACCTTC. The chain is built from TRBV28 and TRBJ1-2, with 9 bases aligning to TRBD1. Trimming at V came to 0 bases and at J to 13 bases, leaving 3 bases not matched to a gene. The germline CDR1 and CDR2 sequences are MDHEN and SYDVKM. This CDR3 has 12 amino acids.

This sequence joins TRBV5-1 and TRBJ2-7; a weak D match, TRBD1 (6 bases). Trimming took off 4 bases at V and 4 bases at J, with 21 bases between the two ends. Germline CDR1 is SGHRS and CDR2 is YFSETQ. The CDR3 is 16 residues long. CDR3 loop: CASSRREQGGGYEQYF. The CDR3 DNA reads TGCGCCAGCAGCCGGCGAGAACAGGGTGGCGGGTACGAGCAGTACTTC.